These 28 T cell receptor beta chains originate from one sample sequenced in a study of blood T cells in healthy people across ages. PCR was performed a second time for about 7 to 11 cycles using a sample-barcoded 5' primer and a J-beta primer mix. MiXCR, run by TCRdb on the 5' RACE reads, gives a single entry per CDR3 protein. The sample holds about 1,400,000 distinct CDR3 sequences, around 55% seen once. Input material: blood. Receptor source: a man aged 18 to 29 in good health.

V usage is TRBV5-5 and J usage is TRBJ2-4; the D is unclear. TRBJ2-7 matches the DNA end more closely, so the J call is doubtful. This CDR3 region has 14 residues. CDR1 SGHKS and CDR2 YYEKEE come from the germline V gene (reference sequence). In DNA, the CDR3 is TGTGCCAGCAGCCGTGGAGTCTCTGCCAGCGAGCAGTACTTC. Residues: CASSRGVSASEQYF.

The rearrangement uses TRBV4-1 and TRBJ2-5, with 12 bases fitting TRBD1. With V trimmed by 3 bases and J by 5 bases, 4 bases remained unmatched. The CDR3 has 15 residues. Germline lookup yields CDR1 MGHRA and CDR2 YSYEKL. The CDR3 sequence is CASSHWDRGQETQYF. CDR3 sequence (DNA): TGCGCCAGCAGCCATTGGGACAGGGGGCAGGAGACCCAGTACTTC.

This rearrangement joins TRBV20-1 to TRBJ2-7, with 7 bases lining up with TRBD1. Losses at the gene ends were 4 bases for V and 7 bases for J; bases not matched to a gene: 16. The length of the CDR3 is 15 residues. CDR1 is DFQATT, CDR2 SNEGSKA, per germline (reference sequence). The CDR3 loop is CSAISPGQIYNEQYF. In DNA, the CDR3 is TGCAGTGCTATAAGCCCGGGACAGATATACAATGAGCAGTACTTC.

In its sample, this clonotype was seen a few times. The V gene is TRBV7-2, the J gene TRBJ2-5; D possibly corresponds to TRBD2 (7 bases). With the DNA end fitting TRBJ2-7 better, the J assignment may be wrong. CDR1 is SGHTA and CDR2 is FQGNSA in the germline V gene. This CDR3 is built from 15 residues. CDR3: CASSIEGGWSYEQYF. DNA of the CDR3: TGTGCCAGCAGCATAGAGGGGGGGTGGTCCTACGAGCAGTACTTC.

This clonotype was seen a few times. V gene TRBV7-2 combines with J gene TRBJ2-3, with no clear D. The CDR3 covers 15 residues. Germline lookup yields CDR1 SGHTA and CDR2 FQGNSA. The V end was cut by 1 base, the J end by 3 bases, with 11 bases between. As DNA, the CDR3 is TGTGCCAGCAGCTTAGATTGGGGTGGGACAGATACGCAGTATTTT. This encodes CASSLDWGGTDTQYF.

DNA of the CDR3: TGTGCCAGCAGTGTGAGGGCAGCCTACGAGCAGTACTTC. This encodes CASSVRAAYEQYF. This chain connects TRBV2 to TRBJ2-7; D is possibly TRBD2 (5 bases). Germline CDR1 SNHLY, CDR2 FYNNEI. Deletions cut 4 bases from V and 2 bases from J, with 9 bases between. The CDR3 has 13 amino acids.

This chain uses TRBV6-5 with TRBJ2-7, with a tentative D call TRBD2 (7 bases). The germline gives CDR1 MNHEY, CDR2 SVGAGI. V was pared by 11 bases and J by 3 bases, with 14 bases between. This CDR3 region has 12 residues. As DNA, the CDR3 is TGTGCCGCAAGGGGGGGGAGCTACGAGCAGTACTTC. Amino acid sequence: CAARGGSYEQYF.

The rearrangement links TRBV4-1 to TRBJ2-7; the D gene is possibly TRBD1 (6 bases). Germline CDR1 is MGHRA and CDR2 is YSYEKL. V was cut by 0 bases and J by 6 bases, with 12 bases left in between. The CDR3 totals 14 residues. The CDR3 nucleotides are TGCGCCAGCAGCCAAGAACAGGGTATTGCCGAGCAGTACTTC. The encoded protein is CASSQEQGIAEQYF.

This clonotype was detected only a few times. The chain couples TRBV20-1 to TRBJ2-2; unclear D gene. The CDR3 totals 13 residues. V was clipped by 0 bases and J by 6 bases, with 8 bases between them. In germline, CDR1 is DFQATT, CDR2 SNEGSKA (reference sequence). CDR3 loop: CSARDSASGELFF. CDR3 DNA: TGCAGTGCTAGAGATTCGGCATCCGGGGAGCTGTTTTTT.

The CDR3 DNA reads as TGTGCCAGCAGCTTAGTTAGCACCGGGGAGCAGTACTTC. This translates into CASSLVSTGEQYF. The genes are TRBV7-2 and TRBJ2-4, with TRBD2 as a possible D gene (5 bases). This CDR3 comprises 13 residues. Germline CDR1 reads SGHTA; CDR2 reads FQGNSA. V was clipped by 1 base and J by 13 bases, with 14 bases between them.

This chain joins TRBV12-3 or TRBV12-4 and TRBJ1-5, with TRBD1 matching over 9 bases. This CDR3 is 14 amino acids long. The J segment lost 5 bases and the V segment lost 5 bases, leaving 4 bases of the junction unmatched. The DNA of the CDR3 is TGTGCCAGCAGTAAGGACAGGGGTTATCAGCCCCAGCATTTT. As protein: CASSKDRGYQPQHF.

This clonotype was counted between two and nine times. V is TRBV29-1 and J is TRBJ2-7; D perhaps matches TRBD2 (5 bases). Germline V lookup: CDR1 SQVTM, CDR2 ANQGSEA. The CDR3 spans 17 residues. V gave up 6 bases and J gave up 2 bases, with 26 bases separating them. The CDR3: CSVNVLMPAGQTYEQYF. CDR3 bases: TGCAGCGTGAACGTGTTGATGCCGGCGGGTCAGACCTACGAGCAGTACTTC.

The rearrangement links TRBV12-5 to TRBJ2-3; D is ambiguous. V lost 7 bases to trimming and J lost 6 bases, with 14 bases between them. Per the germline V gene, CDR1 is LGHNT and CDR2 is FRNRAP. This CDR3 contains 13 residues. The CDR3 loop is CASAPDLEDTQYF. CDR3 coding DNA: TGTGCTAGTGCCCCAGATCTTGAGGATACGCAGTATTTT.

V gene TRBV25-1 combines with J gene TRBJ2-4; 7 positions match TRBD1. The tail of the sequence fits TRBJ2-5 better, so the J call may be wrong. Per germline, CDR1 MGHDK and CDR2 SYGVNS. The CDR3 length is 14 residues. The CDR3 spells CASSAYRGEETQYF. The DNA for the CDR3 is TGTGCCAGCAGTGCCTACAGGGGCGAAGAGACCCAGTACTTC.

The chain joins TRBV6-1 to TRBJ2-5, with 9 bases matching TRBD2. The CDR3 covers 17 residues. Unmatched junction bases numbered 8, after V lost 3 bases and J lost 0 bases. Per the germline V gene, CDR1 is MNHNS and CDR2 is SASEGT. CDR3 protein: CASSDLLAGLYQETQYF. CDR3 in DNA: TGTGCCAGCAGTGACCTCCTAGCGGGATTGTACCAAGAGACCCAGTACTTC.

The chain is built from TRBV25-1 and TRBJ2-5, with D possibly TRBD2 on 6 matching bases. Trimming took 4 bases from V and 5 from J, leaving 11 bases between them. CDR1 is MGHDK and CDR2 is SYGVNS in the germline V gene. The CDR3 consists of 13 residues. The CDR3 spells CASSGSGRETQYF. CDR3 coding DNA: TGTGCCAGCAGTGGCTCAGGGAGGGAGACCCAGTACTTC.

The chain combines TRBV28 with TRBJ2-7; possible D gene TRBD1, 7 bases. The CDR3 sequence is 14 residues long. In germline, CDR1 is MDHEN, CDR2 SYDVKM. Trimming cost V 4 bases and J 7 bases, with 17 bases left between them. The CDR3 bases are TGTGCCAGCAGTTCCGGAGGAGGGGGCAATGAGCAGTACTTC. Encoded protein: CASSSGGGGNEQYF.

CDR3 in DNA: TGTGCCATCAGTGAGTTGTACAGGGGGTTTACGGAGCAGTACTTC. Amino acid sequence: CAISELYRGFTEQYF. V is TRBV10-3 and J is TRBJ2-7, with 8 bases fitting TRBD1. The CDR3 totals 15 residues. Trimming at V came to 1 base and at J to 7 bases, leaving 9 bases not matched to a gene. Per the germline V gene, CDR1 is ENHRY and CDR2 is SYGVKD.

The genes are TRBV20-1 and TRBJ2-4, with D perhaps given as TRBD1 or TRBD2 (5 bases each). The J call may be incorrect, as the DNA end agrees better with TRBJ2-7. The germline CDR1 and CDR2 sequences are DFQATT and SNEGSKA (reference sequence). There are 14 residues in the CDR3. CDR3 protein: CSARRSGPYYEQYF. In DNA, the CDR3 is TGCAGTGCTAGGCGATCGGGACCCTACTACGAGCAGTACTTC.

Only a few counts were recorded for this clonotype. The rearrangement uses TRBV27 and TRBJ2-7; D gene unclear. This CDR3 is built from 14 residues. Trimming shortened V by 2 bases and J by 0 bases, and 8 bases separated the two germline ends. The germline V gene encodes CDR1 MNHEY and CDR2 SMNVEV (reference sequence). The CDR3 spells CASSLIVSSYEQYF. The CDR3 region has the DNA TGTGCCAGCAGTTTAATCGTGAGCTCCTACGAGCAGTACTTC.

Comments on this clonotype: The junction shows a germline mismatch at one end, possibly a read error. The chain has TRBV6-6 and TRBJ1-2, with a tentative D call TRBD1 (5 bases). CDR1 is MNHNY, CDR2 SVGAGI, per germline (reference sequence). The CDR3 sequence is 15 residues long. CDR3 sequence reads: CAGSYSFGQGGGYTF. CDR3 coding DNA: TGTGCCGGCAGTTATTCGTTCGGCCAGGGAGGAGGCTACACCTTC.

This clonotype showed up just a few times. The chain recombines TRBV5-1 with TRBJ2-7; 9 bases align to TRBD1. This CDR3 region has 14 residues. Germline V lookup: CDR1 SGHRS, CDR2 YFSETQ. V lost 2 bases to trimming and J lost 5 bases; unmatched junction nucleotides: 5. Here the CDR3 reads CASSFGQGNHEQYF. The CDR3 bases are TGCGCCAGCAGCTTCGGACAGGGGAACCACGAGCAGTACTTC.

The rearrangement uses TRBV2 and TRBJ2-3; D is unresolved. Germline CDR1 SNHLY, CDR2 FYNNEI. This CDR3 has 13 amino acids. V was cut by 10 bases and J by 0 bases, with 11 bases left in between. CDR3 loop: CATSRQSTDTQYF. The CDR3 DNA sequence: TGTGCCACCTCCCGGCAAAGCACAGATACGCAGTATTTT.

J is TRBJ1-6 and V is TRBV12-3 or TRBV12-4, with no clear D. The V end lost 3 bases, the J end lost 8 bases, and 11 bases lay between the germline ends. The CDR3 consists of 14 residues. The CDR3 protein is CASSFGRLDSPLHF. CDR3 DNA: TGTGCCAGCAGTTTTGGCAGGTTGGATTCACCCCTCCACTTT.

The chain couples TRBV25-1 to TRBJ1-2, with a weak D call TRBD1 (6 bases). The CDR3 totals 14 residues. Trimming left V 8 bases short and J 4 bases short, with 17 bases between. Per the germline V gene, CDR1 is MGHDK and CDR2 is SYGVNS. For the CDR3, the DNA is TGTGCCAGCCGAGACCAGGGGAGGTCCTATGGCTACACCTTC. Its protein product is CASRDQGRSYGYTF.

The chain recombines TRBV6-6 with TRBJ1-2, with unresolved D. This CDR3 region has 16 residues. The V gene's germline CDR1 is MNHNY and CDR2 SVGAGI (reference sequence). The ends were cut back, 0 bases at V and 2 bases at J, with 13 bases in the middle. Here the CDR3 DNA reads TGTGCCAGCAGTTACTCGATGGAAGAAAGGAACTATGGCTACACCTTC. Translation: CASSYSMEERNYGYTF.

This sequence joins TRBV6-5 and TRBJ1-5; 8 positions agree with TRBD1. V dropped 4 bases and J dropped 5; count of bases not matched to a gene: 7. CDR1 and CDR2 (germline): MNHEY, SVGAGI. This CDR3 comprises 15 residues. CDR3 in DNA: TGTGCCAGCAGTTCAGGGGGCCGGGGGTATCAGCCCCAGCATTTT. Its translation is CASSSGGRGYQPQHF.

CDR3: CASSLEGRTVGGYTF. The CDR3 DNA is TGTGCCAGCAGCTTAGAGGGCCGGACAGTTGGTGGCTACACCTTC. The rearrangement uses TRBV7-2 and TRBJ1-2; TRBD1 is a possible D gene (6 bases). CDR1 and CDR2 from the germline V gene are SGHTA and FQGNSA. The CDR3 extends over 15 amino acids. With 1 base removed from V and 7 bases from J, the gap between germline ends came to 16 bases.